Sequencing of this T cell receptor beta chain was carried out in a study of radiotherapy plus CTLA-4 blockade in lung cancer. Study summary: Among patients, roughly 18% showed objective responses, and roughly 31% had disease control.

Concerning this clone: Its target is unknown.

Trimming at V came to 7 bases and at J to 2 bases, leaving 17 bases not matched to a gene. Germline values: CDR1 SQVTM, CDR2 ANQGSEA. This CDR3 spans 16 amino acids. Study-wide results and caveats: In blood, tumor-derived TCR clones expanded after radiotherapy plus ipilimumab. Interferon-beta and early blood T cell clone dynamics reportedly predicted response best.

Receiving focal radiation plus CTLA-4 blockade with ipilimumab were patients who had chemo-refractory metastatic non-small-cell lung cancer. TCRdb's table, derived via immunoSEQ multiplex PCR, lists solely in-frame clones and lacks some. The table records roughly 69,000 clones, about 72% of them present only once. This TCR derives from a human donor with non-small cell lung cancer whose response to radiotherapy plus ipilimumab could not be evaluated. Some clones in this sample may be carry-over from other donors' samples. The rearrangement uses TRBV29-1 and TRBJ2-7, with TRBD1 matching over 7 bases. The sequenced sample was peripheral blood, obtained from a patient treated with radiotherapy plus ipilimumab. CDR3 DNA: TGCAGCGCCTCTGGTTCAGGGGGAAGGGGTCCCTACGAGCAGTACTTC. It encodes CSASGSGGRGPYEQYF.